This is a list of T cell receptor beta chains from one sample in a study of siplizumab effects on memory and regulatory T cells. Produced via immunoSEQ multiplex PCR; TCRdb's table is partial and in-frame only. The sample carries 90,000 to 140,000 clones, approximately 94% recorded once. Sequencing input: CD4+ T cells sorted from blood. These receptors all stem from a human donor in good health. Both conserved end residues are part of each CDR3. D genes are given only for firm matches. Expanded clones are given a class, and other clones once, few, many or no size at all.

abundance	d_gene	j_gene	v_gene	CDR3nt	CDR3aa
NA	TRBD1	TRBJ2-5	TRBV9	TGTGCCAGCAGCCCCAGGACAGGGGTTGATGCGGAGACCCAGTACTTC	CASSPRTGVDAETQYF
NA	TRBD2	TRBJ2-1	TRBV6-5	TGTGCCAGCAGATTAACTAGCGGGCTAAACAATGAGCAGTTCTTC	CASRLTSGLNNEQFF
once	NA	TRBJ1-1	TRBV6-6	TGTGCCAGCAGTTACTCAACAGGGAGTCGGGGTGAAGCTTTCTTT	CASSYSTGSRGEAFF
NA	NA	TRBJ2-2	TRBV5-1	TGCGCCAGCAGCTCCCTCCAGGGGTTCACCGGGGAGCTGTTTTTT	CASSSLQGFTGELFF
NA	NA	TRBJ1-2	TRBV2	TGTGCCAGCAGTCCCTTAACGGAGGGATATGGCTACACCTTC	CASSPLTEGYGYTF
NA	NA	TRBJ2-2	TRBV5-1	TGCGCCAGCAGCCCCCAGGCCCCCGGGGAGCTGTTTTTT	CASSPQAPGELFF
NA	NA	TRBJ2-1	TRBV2	TGTGCCAGAAGGACGAGCTCCTACAATGAGCAGTTCTTC	CARRTSSYNEQFF
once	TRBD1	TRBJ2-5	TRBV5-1	TGCGCCAGCAGCGACCACCGGGACAGGGGATGGCAAGAGACCCAGTACTTC	CASSDHRDRGWQETQYF
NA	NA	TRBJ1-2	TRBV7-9	TGTGCCAGCAGCTTAGGTGGGGCCTACTATGGCTACACCTTC	CASSLGGAYYGYTF
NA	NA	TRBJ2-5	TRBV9	TGTGCCAGCAGCGAAAGGCTAACGCAAGAGACCCAGTACTTC	CASSERLTQETQYF
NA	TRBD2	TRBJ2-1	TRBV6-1	TGTGCCAGCAGTGAAACTAGCGGGCCTTACAATGAGCAGTTCTTC	CASSETSGPYNEQFF
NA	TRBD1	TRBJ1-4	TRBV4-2	TGTGCCAGCAGCCAAGCATGGGACAGGGGTGAAAAACTGTTTTTT	CASSQAWDRGEKLFF
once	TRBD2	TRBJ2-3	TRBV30	TGTGCCTGGGCTAAAGGCGGGAGTCGCACAGATACGCAGTATTTT	CAWAKGGSRTDTQYF
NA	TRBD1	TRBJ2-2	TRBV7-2	TGTGCCAGCAGCTTAGTCGGGACAGGGCTTAACACCGGGGAGCTGTTTTTT	CASSLVGTGLNTGELFF
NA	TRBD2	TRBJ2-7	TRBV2	TGTGCCAGCAATTCCGAGCGGGGCCGGGCGCACGAGCAGTACTTC	CASNSERGRAHEQYF
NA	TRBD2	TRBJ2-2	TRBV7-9	TGTGCCAGCAGGAATCAGCGAGCGGGGGGTATCGGGGAGCTGTTTTTT	CASRNQRAGGIGELFF
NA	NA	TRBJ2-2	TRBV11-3	TGTGCCAGCAGCTTACCCACCGGGGAGCTGTTTTTT	CASSLPTGELFF
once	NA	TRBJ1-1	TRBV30	TGTGCCTGGAATAAGTTACAGTTGAACACTGAAGCTTTCTTT	CAWNKLQLNTEAFF
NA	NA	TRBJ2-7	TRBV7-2	TGTGCCAGCAGCTTAGCGTGGCCGGATATCTCCTACGAGCAGTACTTC	CASSLAWPDISYEQYF
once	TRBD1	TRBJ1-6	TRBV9	TGTGCCAGCAGCGCCTCAGACAGGGGGGCTTCCTATAATTCACCCCTCCACTTT	CASSASDRGASYNSPLHF
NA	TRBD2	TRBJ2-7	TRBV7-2	TGTGCCAGCAGTCTAGCGGGAGGCGCGGGAGGGGAGCAGTACTTC	CASSLAGGAGGEQYF
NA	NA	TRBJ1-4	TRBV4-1	TGCGCCAGCAGCCTCAGCGACATTCCCCTCAGCACTAATGAAAAACTGTTTTTT	CASSLSDIPLSTNEKLFF
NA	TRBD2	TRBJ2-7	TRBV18	TGTGCCAGCTCACCGGAGGCTAGCGGGAGAAGCTCCTACGAGCAGTACTTC	CASSPEASGRSSYEQYF
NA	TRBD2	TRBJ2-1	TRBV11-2	TGTGCCAGCAGCTTAGCGGGAGGAAGAGGGAATGAGCAGTTCTTC	CASSLAGGRGNEQFF
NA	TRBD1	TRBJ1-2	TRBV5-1	TGCGCCAGCAGCTTGTTGGGGTCCAGGGGGCAGATCTATGGCTACACCTTC	CASSLLGSRGQIYGYTF
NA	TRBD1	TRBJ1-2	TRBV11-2	TGTGCCAGCACCGTAGGGGGCGACTATGGCTACACCTTC	CASTVGGDYGYTF
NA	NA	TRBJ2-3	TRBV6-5	TGTGCCAGCAGTGACTCGTCGGGTCACACAGATACGCAGTATTTT	CASSDSSGHTDTQYF
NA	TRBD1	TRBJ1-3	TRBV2	TGTGCCAGCAGTGCCGGGACAGGGTTAGTCGCTGGAAACACCATATATTTT	CASSAGTGLVAGNTIYF
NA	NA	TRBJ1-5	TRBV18	TGTGCCAGCTCACCGGGTAGGAATCAGCCCCAGCATTTT	CASSPGRNQPQHF
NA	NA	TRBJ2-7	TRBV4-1	TGCGCCAGCAGCCAACAACAGGGCTACGAGCAGTACTTC	CASSQQQGYEQYF
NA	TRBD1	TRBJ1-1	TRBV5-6	TGTGCCAGCAGCTTGGCTTTCGGGACAGGGGGTACTGAAGCTTTCTTT	CASSLAFGTGGTEAFF
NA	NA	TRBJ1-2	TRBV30	TGTGCCTGGAGTGTACAAAGGGGACGTGGCTACACCTTC	CAWSVQRGRGYTF
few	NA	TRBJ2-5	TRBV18	TGTGCCAGCTCAATCCAAGAGACCCAGTACTTC	CASSIQETQYF
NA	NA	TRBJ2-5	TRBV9	TGTGCCAGCGGGTACCAAGAGACCCAGTACTTC	CASGYQETQYF
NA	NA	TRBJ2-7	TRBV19	TGTGCCAGTAGTCTACCCCAAGGGGTCAAGCAGTACTTC	CASSLPQGVKQYF
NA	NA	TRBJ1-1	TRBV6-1	TGTGCCAGCAGTGACACACAAGGGAAAACTGAAGCTTTCTTT	CASSDTQGKTEAFF
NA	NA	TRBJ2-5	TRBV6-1	TGTGCCAGCAGTGAACGAGGGGTCCAGGAGACCCAGTACTTC	CASSERGVQETQYF
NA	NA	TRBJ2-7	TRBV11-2	TGTGCCAGCAGCTTATATCGCCTAGAATCGGTCGAGCAGTACTTC	CASSLYRLESVEQYF
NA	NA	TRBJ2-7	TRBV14	TGTGCCAGCAGCCAAGCGGGGCTCCCCTACGAGCAGTACTTC	CASSQAGLPYEQYF
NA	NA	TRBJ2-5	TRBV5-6	TGTGCCAGCAGCTTGCTCACACAAGTTGGGCAAGAGACCCAGTACTTC	CASSLLTQVGQETQYF
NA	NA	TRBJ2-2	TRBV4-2	TGTGCCAGCAGCCAAGAGAGCCGTTCCACCGGGGAGCTGTTTTTT	CASSQESRSTGELFF